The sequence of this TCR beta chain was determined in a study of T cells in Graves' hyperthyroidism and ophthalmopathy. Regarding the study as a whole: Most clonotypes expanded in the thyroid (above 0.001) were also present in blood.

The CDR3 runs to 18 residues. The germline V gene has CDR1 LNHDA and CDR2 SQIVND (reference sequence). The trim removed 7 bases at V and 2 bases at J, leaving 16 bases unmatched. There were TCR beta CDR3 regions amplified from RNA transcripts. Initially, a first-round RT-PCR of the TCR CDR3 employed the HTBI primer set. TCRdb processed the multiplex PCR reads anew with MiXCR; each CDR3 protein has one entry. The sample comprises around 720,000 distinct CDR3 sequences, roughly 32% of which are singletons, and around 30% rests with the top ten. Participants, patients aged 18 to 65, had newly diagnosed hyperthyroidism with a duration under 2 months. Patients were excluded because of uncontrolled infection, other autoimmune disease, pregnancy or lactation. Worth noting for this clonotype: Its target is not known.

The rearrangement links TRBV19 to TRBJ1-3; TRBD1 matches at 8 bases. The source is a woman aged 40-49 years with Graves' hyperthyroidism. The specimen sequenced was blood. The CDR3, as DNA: TGTGCCAGTATTGGAGGACAGGGCTTGCGAGTCGCTGGAAACACCATATATTTT. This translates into CASIGGQGLRVAGNTIYF.